Included here is one T cell receptor beta chain sequence, with context. What it binds is not known. This entry belongs to a study of T cell responses to AZD1222 COVID-19 vaccine. The study, taken as a whole, reports: An increase in Spike-specific TCR breadth and depth was observed after two AZD1222 doses. Repertoires were collected only later (after the peak T cell response had occurred). Just a handful of people given AZD1222 tested seropositive at baseline.

Germline V gene sequence: CDR1 LGHNA, CDR2 YNFKEQ. V was shortened by 3 bases and J by 6 bases, with 19 bases between the two germline ends. This CDR3 contains 16 residues. Clones were read by immunoSEQ multiplex PCR, and TCRdb kept only the in-frame ones, dropping some. This sample carries roughly 140,000 clones, about 90% of them seen once, and the ten largest clones take around 5.2%. V and J are TRBV4-2 and TRBJ2-3, with D hard to call. The receptor comes from an adult in good health. Sequences were derived from peripheral blood, sampled on day 0 of AZD1222 vaccination. The chain's CDR3 is CASSQAGGPMEDTQYF. The CDR3 bases are TGTGCCAGCAGCCAGGCCGGTGGACCCATGGAGGATACGCAGTATTTT.